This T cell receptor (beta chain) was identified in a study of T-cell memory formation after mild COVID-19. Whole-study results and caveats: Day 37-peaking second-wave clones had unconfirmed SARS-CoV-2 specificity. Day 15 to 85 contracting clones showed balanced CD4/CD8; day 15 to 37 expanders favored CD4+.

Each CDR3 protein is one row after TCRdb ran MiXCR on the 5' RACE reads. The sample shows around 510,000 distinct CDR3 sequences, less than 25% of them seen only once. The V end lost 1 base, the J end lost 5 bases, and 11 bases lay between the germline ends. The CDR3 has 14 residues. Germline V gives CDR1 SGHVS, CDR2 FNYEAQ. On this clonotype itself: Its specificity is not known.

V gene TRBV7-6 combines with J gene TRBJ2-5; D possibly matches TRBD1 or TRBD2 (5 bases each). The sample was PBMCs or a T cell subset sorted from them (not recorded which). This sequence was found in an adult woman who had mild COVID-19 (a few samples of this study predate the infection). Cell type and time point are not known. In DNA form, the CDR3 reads TGTGCCAGCAGCTTAGAATGGGGCGGGGAGACCCAGTACTTC. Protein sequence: CASSLEWGGETQYF.